One and the same sample provided the 14 T cell receptor beta chains below, sequenced in a study of blood T cell repertoires in COVID-19. This table comes from immunoSEQ multiplex PCR, and its TCRdb copy is limited to in-frame clones, with some not included. The repertoire holds about 460,000 clones, with approximately 90% as singletons. Input material: PBMCs or T cells enriched from blood (not recorded which). The receptors shown here come from a woman aged 60-75 years who had recovered from COVID-19.

The J gene is TRBJ1-1, the V gene TRBV5-5; no clear D gene. V lost 0 bases, J lost 3 bases, and 12 bases lay in between. Germline CDR1 and CDR2: SGHKS and YYEKEE (reference sequence). This CDR3 has 15 amino acids. CDR3: CASSLDGVWDTEAFF. The CDR3 bases are TGTGCCAGCAGCTTGGACGGGGTATGGGACACTGAAGCTTTCTTT.

This chain connects TRBV29-1 to TRBJ2-7; no firm D call. This CDR3 comprises 12 residues. Trimming took off 6 bases at V and 0 bases at J, with 9 bases between the two ends. CDR1 SQVTM and CDR2 ANQGSEA come from the germline V gene. CDR3 bases: TGCAGCGTGTCGAACAGCTCCTACGAGCAGTACGTC. It is translated as CSVSNSSYEQYV.

V is TRBV19 and J is TRBJ1-2, with 9 bases identical to TRBD1. Trimming at V came to 5 bases and at J to 1 base, leaving 2 bases not matched to a gene. Per the germline V gene, CDR1 is LNHDA and CDR2 is SQIVND (reference sequence). The CDR3 sequence is 14 residues long. The CDR3 DNA reads TGTGCCAGTAGTGCGGACAGGGGTAACTATGGCTACACCTTC. Translated, it gives CASSADRGNYGYTF.

The genes are TRBV10-3 and TRBJ1-2; D perhaps matches TRBD1 (5 bases). The V and J ends lost 0 bases and 8 bases respectively, with 10 bases between them. Germline CDR1 ENHRY, CDR2 SYGVKD. There are 13 residues in the CDR3. For the CDR3, the DNA is TGTGCCATCAGTGAGTCGCAGGGTTTCGGCTACACCTTC. It codes for CAISESQGFGYTF.

The genes are TRBV2 and TRBJ2-3; 13 bases align to TRBD2. V was clipped by 7 bases and J by 6 bases; unmatched bases: 10. This CDR3 spans 16 amino acids. Germline V gene lookup returns CDR1 SNHLY and CDR2 FYNNEI. CDR3 sequence reads: CASTEGLAGLGDTQYF. CDR3 coding DNA: TGTGCCAGCACCGAGGGACTAGCGGGGCTCGGGGATACGCAGTATTTT.

V is TRBV27 and J is TRBJ2-5, with D possibly matching TRBD2 (5 bases). The CDR3 has 14 residues. Trimming stripped 6 bases from V and 2 bases from J, with 13 bases between. Germline V lookup: CDR1 MNHEY, CDR2 SMNVEV (reference sequence). The CDR3 DNA reads as TGTGCCAGCAGAGGGTGGTCGGGACAAGAGACCCAGTACTTC. Protein sequence: CASRGWSGQETQYF.

The gene calls are TRBV5-1 and TRBJ1-1; a weak D match, TRBD1 (6 bases). Germline V gene lookup returns CDR1 SGHRS and CDR2 YFSETQ. V lost 0 bases, J lost 0 bases, and 12 bases lay in between. The CDR3 consists of 16 residues. Here the CDR3 DNA reads TGCGCCAGCAGCTTGGTAGCAGGGGAGATGAACACTGAAGCTTTCTTT. This codes for CASSLVAGEMNTEAFF.

The chain links TRBV10-3 to TRBJ1-5; possibly TRBD1 for D (6 bases). Germline values: CDR1 ENHRY, CDR2 SYGVKD. The CDR3 length is 13 residues. The ends were cut back, 8 bases at V and 4 bases at J, with 12 bases in the middle. CDR3 nucleotides: TGTGCCATCCAGGGGAAAGTTAATCAGCCCCAGCATTTT. This translates into CAIQGKVNQPQHF.

V gene TRBV18 combines with J gene TRBJ2-1; perhaps TRBD1 as D (6 bases). The CDR3 loop spans 14 amino acids. The germline CDR1 and CDR2 sequences are KGHSH and LQKENI. Trimming took 6 bases from V and 5 from J, leaving 14 bases between them. The CDR3 loop is CASSPLTGHNEQFF. Written as DNA, the CDR3 is TGTGCCAGCTCCCCATTGACAGGACACAATGAGCAGTTCTTC.

This sequence joins TRBV4-2 and TRBJ1-1; 7 nucleotides match TRBD1. Unmatched junction bases numbered 4, after V lost 0 bases and J lost 3 bases. This CDR3 has 15 amino acids. Germline V gene data show CDR1 as LGHNA and CDR2 as YNFKEQ. The CDR3 bases are TGTGCCAGCAGCCAAGAAGCAGGGGGTGACACTGAAGCTTTCTTT. Encoded protein: CASSQEAGGDTEAFF.

This chain connects TRBV6-6 to TRBJ2-7; possibly TRBD2 for D (7 bases). V was trimmed by 8 bases and J by 5 bases, leaving 19 bases between them. Germline V lookup: CDR1 MNHNY, CDR2 SVGAGI (reference sequence). The CDR3 covers 14 residues. The CDR3 DNA reads as TGTGCCAGCTGCTCTCGGGGGGCCGGAAACGAGCAGTACTTC. It specifies CASCSRGAGNEQYF.

This rearrangement joins TRBV29-1 to TRBJ2-4, with a weak D call TRBD2 (6 bases). The germline V and J ends were trimmed by 3 bases and 3 bases, with 9 bases remaining between them. CDR3 size: 13 residues. The V gene's germline CDR1 is SQVTM and CDR2 ANQGSEA. CDR3 residues: CSVERGGKNIQYF. In nucleotides, the CDR3 is TGCAGCGTTGAGAGGGGAGGCAAAAACATTCAGTACTTC.

Only one count was recorded for this clone. The chain combines TRBV5-4 with TRBJ1-4; 7 bases align to TRBD1. Germline V gives CDR1 SGHNT, CDR2 YYREEE (reference sequence). The length of the CDR3 is 15 residues. Trimming cost V 2 bases and J 4 bases; bases outside gene matches: 5. The CDR3 is CASSFTGAHNEKLFF. CDR3 nucleotides: TGTGCCAGCAGCTTTACAGGGGCGCATAATGAAAAACTGTTTTTT.

J is TRBJ1-1 and V is TRBV6-5, with 7 bases fitting TRBD1. The germline V gene has CDR1 MNHEY and CDR2 SVGAGI. V was pared by 6 bases and J by 1 base, with 8 bases of the junction left unmatched. The length of the CDR3 is 15 residues. The CDR3 reads CASRNPRGPNTEAFF. The CDR3 coding sequence is TGTGCCAGCAGAAATCCTAGGGGGCCGAACACTGAAGCTTTCTTT.